The next 20 T cell receptor beta chains were all read from a single sample in a study of shared clonotypes between healthy human individuals. Measured with immunoSEQ multiplex PCR; TCRdb has only the in-frame clones, and not every one. The data contain roughly 1.4 million clones, 98% of them singletons. Sample: naive CD4+ T cells sorted from blood. Subset indicated: CD45RA+ positively selected. Receptors originate from a young man in good health.

The chain has TRBV9 and TRBJ2-3, with 9 nucleotides matching TRBD2. This CDR3 is built from 15 residues. V shed 3 bases, J shed 5 bases, and the junction held 7 bases outside the gene matches. Germline V gives CDR1 SGDLS, CDR2 YYNGEE. CDR3 in amino acids: CASSAAGGVVDTQYF. In DNA form, the CDR3 reads TGTGCCAGCAGCGCAGCGGGAGGAGTGGTAGATACGCAGTATTTT.

V is TRBV28 and J is TRBJ2-7; a possible D gene is TRBD2 (6 bases). Germline CDR1 is MDHEN and CDR2 is SYDVKM. CDR3 length: 13 residues. The ends were cut back, 3 bases at V and 6 bases at J, with 12 bases in the middle. The CDR3 spells CASSFAVGGEQYF. In nucleotides, the CDR3 is TGTGCCAGCAGTTTCGCGGTGGGGGGCGAGCAGTACTTC. Complete variable domain (other parts from reference TRBV28 and TRBJ2-7): DVKVTQSSRYLVKRTGEKVFLECVQDMDHENMFWYRQDPGLGLRLIYFSYDVKMKEKGDIPEGYSVSREKKERFSLILESASTNQTSMYLCASSFAVGGEQYFGPGTRLTVT.

The rearrangement links TRBV11-3 to TRBJ2-1, with a possible D match to TRBD2 (5 bases). The V gene lost 4 bases and the J gene lost 5 bases, with 24 bases spanning the gap. The CDR3 has 18 residues. The germline gives CDR1 SGHNT, CDR2 YENEEA. The CDR3 protein is CASSSSDLLGRVNNEQFF. CDR3 sequence (DNA): TGTGCCAGCAGCTCCTCGGACCTTCTAGGGCGGGTAAACAATGAGCAGTTCTTC.

A single count supports this clone. This chain connects TRBV14 to TRBJ1-1; weak D call: TRBD1 (6 bases). The CDR3 runs 14 residues. CDR1 and CDR2 from the germline V gene are SGHDN and FVKESK. Deletions cut 6 bases from V and 6 bases from J, with 17 bases between. The CDR3 DNA is TGTGCCAGCAGACCCGGGGGGCAAGGGCCTGAAGCTTTCTTT. It encodes CASRPGGQGPEAFF.

This sequence joins TRBV27 and TRBJ1-2, with 10 bases fitting TRBD1. CDR3 length: 15 amino acids. The J segment lost 2 bases and the V segment lost 0 bases, leaving 0 bases of the junction unmatched. Germline loops: CDR1 MNHEY, CDR2 SMNVEV (reference sequence). The DNA of the CDR3 is TGTGCCAGCAGTTTATCGGGACAGGGGAACTATGGCTACACCTTC. Protein product: CASSLSGQGNYGYTF.

The rearrangement uses TRBV5-1 and TRBJ1-2; D perhaps matches TRBD1 (5 bases). Trimming shortened V by 5 bases and J by 3 bases, and 11 bases separated the two germline ends. Germline-derived CDR1 and CDR2 are SGHRS and YFSETQ. The CDR3 length is 13 residues. The CDR3 sequence: CASSLTDDYGYTF. The CDR3 region has the DNA TGCGCCAGCAGTTTGACAGACGACTATGGCTACACCTTC.

This chain connects TRBV29-1 to TRBJ2-1; D perhaps matches TRBD1 (7 bases). Germline V gene data show CDR1 as SQVTM and CDR2 as ANQGSEA. The CDR3 has 16 amino acids. V lost 8 bases and J 0 bases, leaving 20 bases between the germline ends. The CDR3 DNA sequence: TGCAGCACCCTCGGAGGGGGCAACCTCTCCTACAATGAGCAGTTCTTC. Protein product: CSTLGGGNLSYNEQFF.

This chain uses TRBV9 with TRBJ2-1; 7 bases map to TRBD2. V gave up 0 bases and J gave up 3 bases; unmatched junction bases: 6. CDR3 size: 16 residues. Germline V gene sequence: CDR1 SGDLS, CDR2 YYNGEE. The CDR3 spells CASSVGSGYIYNEQFF. For the CDR3, the DNA is TGTGCCAGCAGCGTAGGTAGCGGGTATATCTACAATGAGCAGTTCTTC.

The V and J genes are TRBV5-4 and TRBJ2-2; TRBD2 matches at 8 bases. Germline CDR1 is SGHNT and CDR2 is YYREEE (reference sequence). The CDR3 loop spans 15 amino acids. V lost 2 bases, J lost 7 bases, and 7 bases stayed unmatched. The CDR3 bases are TGTGCCAGCAGCTTTCGCGGGAGGATAAACGGGGAGCTGTTTTTT. Its translation: CASSFRGRINGELFF.

V is TRBV7-9 and J is TRBJ2-3, with 7 bases that match TRBD1. The CDR3 is 15 amino acids. The germline V gene has CDR1 SEHNR and CDR2 FQNEAQ (reference sequence). The V and J ends lost 2 bases and 2 bases, in that order; junction bases with no gene match: 4. CDR3 coding DNA: TGTGCCAGCAGCTTATCAGGGACAGACACAGATACGCAGTATTTT. This codes for CASSLSGTDTDTQYF.

V gene TRBV10-2 combines with J gene TRBJ2-7; unclear D gene. Germline loops: CDR1 WSHSY, CDR2 SAAADI. The CDR3 extends over 13 amino acids. V lost 4 bases and J 2 bases, leaving 9 bases between the germline ends. CDR3 DNA: TGCGCCAGCAGTGGCGGTTCCCCCTACGAGCAGTACTTC. As protein: CASSGGSPYEQYF.

This clone has just one count. This chain joins TRBV19 and TRBJ2-6; 8 bases are shared with TRBD1. CDR1 and CDR2 from the germline V gene are LNHDA and SQIVND (reference sequence). This CDR3 is 13 amino acids long. Trimming cost V 5 bases and J 11 bases; bases outside gene matches: 5. CDR3 protein: CASSLDRDDVLTF. In nucleotides, the CDR3 is TGTGCCAGTAGTTTGGACAGGGACGACGTCCTGACTTTC.

V is TRBV7-9 and J is TRBJ2-1; no clear D gene. V dropped 5 bases and J dropped 0 bases, with 11 bases sitting between them. This CDR3 is 15 amino acids long. In germline, CDR1 is SEHNR, CDR2 FQNEAQ (reference sequence). This chain's CDR3 is CASSPGLSSYNEQFF. The DNA of the CDR3 is TGTGCCAGCAGCCCAGGTCTGAGCTCCTACAATGAGCAGTTCTTC.

This clone showed up just once. The V call is TRBV30, the J call TRBJ2-7; 7 positions match TRBD1. The CDR3 has 15 amino acids. The J segment lost 2 bases and the V segment lost 0 bases, leaving 7 bases of the junction unmatched. The V gene's germline CDR1 is GTSNPN and CDR2 SVGIG (reference sequence). The DNA of the CDR3 is TGTGCCTGGAGTGTAGGGGGACAGCTAACCTACGAGCAGTACTTC. Its protein product is CAWSVGGQLTYEQYF.

V usage is TRBV18 and J usage is TRBJ2-1; the D gene is possibly TRBD2 (6 bases). Per the germline V gene, CDR1 is KGHSH and CDR2 is LQKENI. V lost 5 bases to trimming and J lost 10 bases, with 18 bases between them. CDR3 length equals 14 residues. The CDR3 sequence is CASSNTGGPGEQFF. CDR3 DNA: TGTGCCAGCTCAAATACTGGAGGGCCCGGAGAGCAGTTCTTC.

The V call is TRBV1, the J call TRBJ2-3; TRBD2 is the table's D call, not checked against the DNA. TRBV1 is annotated as a pseudogene. The CDR3 extends over 19 amino acids. The CDR3 sequence: CTSSQENQVLAYLTDTQYF. As DNA, the CDR3 is TGCACCAGCAGCCAAGAAAATCAGGTACTAGCGTACCTCACAGATACGCAGTATTTT.

The CDR3 DNA sequence: TGTGCCAGCAGCTTGGATACTCCCGGGGAGCTGTTTTTT. Protein: CASSLDTPGELFF. The chain employs TRBV5-4 and TRBJ2-2, with D uncertain. This CDR3 region has 13 residues. Trimming shortened V by 0 bases and J by 6 bases, and 6 bases separated the two germline ends. Germline loops: CDR1 SGHNT, CDR2 YYREEE (reference sequence).

The table lists this clone with a count of one. CDR3 protein: CASSLGAGGQGRSYEQYF. CDR3 sequence (DNA): TGTGCCAGCAGCTTAGGGGCCGGGGGACAGGGTAGGTCCTACGAGCAGTACTTC. The chain couples TRBV7-6 to TRBJ2-7, with TRBD1 matching over 9 bases. Losses at the gene ends were 1 base for V and 1 base for J; bases not matched to a gene: 11. The CDR3 is 18 amino acids. Germline V gene data show CDR1 as SGHVS and CDR2 as FNYEAQ.

V and J are TRBV4-1 and TRBJ2-5; 8 nucleotides agree with TRBD2. The CDR3 runs to 16 residues. Per the germline V gene, CDR1 is MGHRA and CDR2 is YSYEKL. V was pared by 4 bases and J by 4 bases, with 11 bases of the junction left unmatched. CDR3 residues: CASSPSGSGNVETQYF. The CDR3 nucleotides read TGCGCCAGCAGCCCCTCAGGTAGCGGGAACGTAGAGACCCAGTACTTC.

This clone was counted once. This rearrangement joins TRBV21-1 to TRBJ1-3. TRBV21-1 corresponds to a pseudogene. The CDR3 spans 15 residues. This chain's CDR3 is CASSNPQRTGNTIYF. CDR3 in DNA: TGTGCCAGCAGCAATCCTCAAAGGACTGGAAACACCATATATTTT.